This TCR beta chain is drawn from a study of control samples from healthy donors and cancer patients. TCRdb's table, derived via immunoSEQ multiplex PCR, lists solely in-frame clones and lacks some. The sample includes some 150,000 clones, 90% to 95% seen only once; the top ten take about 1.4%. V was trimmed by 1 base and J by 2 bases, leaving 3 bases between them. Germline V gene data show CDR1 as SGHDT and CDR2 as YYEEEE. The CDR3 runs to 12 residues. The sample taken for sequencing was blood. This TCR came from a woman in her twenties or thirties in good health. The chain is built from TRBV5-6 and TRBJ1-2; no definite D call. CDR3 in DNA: TGTGCCAGCAGCTTGAACAACTATGGCTACACCTTC. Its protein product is CASSLNNYGYTF.